This is a list of T cell receptor beta chains from one sample in a study of T cells in Graves' hyperthyroidism and ophthalmopathy. Using its own MiXCR run on the multiplex PCR reads, TCRdb lists one record per CDR3 protein. The repertoire holds roughly 500,000 distinct CDR3 sequences, with about 20% as singletons. The sample taken for sequencing was blood. These receptors came from an older woman with Graves' ophthalmopathy. Both conserved end residues are part of each CDR3. The D gene is left open where the match is weak. Rows give clone size only sometimes, using once, few, many, or a class for an expanded clone.

few	.	14	TRBV7-9	TRBJ1-5	TGTGCCAGCAGCTTTGTCGGTAGCAATCAGCCCCAGCATTTT	CASSFVGSNQPQHF
.	TRBD1	14	TRBV20-1	TRBJ1-1	TGCAGGGCACTGAAGGGGGCTGCGGACACTGAAGCTTTCTTT	CRALKGAADTEAFF
few	.	14	TRBV30	TRBJ1-3	TGTGCCTGGAGTGCTGGGCTCTCTGGAAACACCATATATTTT	CAWSAGLSGNTIYF
.	TRBD1	16	TRBV3-1	TRBJ2-7	TGTGCCAGCAGCCAAGGAGGACAGGGCTTTGCTTACGAGCAGTACTTC	CASSQGGQGFAYEQYF
few	TRBD1	14	TRBV11-2	TRBJ2-1	TGTGCCAGCAGGGGACAGACCACCTACAATGAGCAGTTCTTC	CASRGQTTYNEQFF
.	TRBD1	16	TRBV5-5	TRBJ1-5	TGTGCCAGCAGCACCCCCCGGGACAGGTCGGATCAGCCCCAGCATTTT	CASSTPRDRSDQPQHF
once	TRBD2	17	TRBV6-5	TRBJ2-7	TGTGCCAGCAGTTACCCCAGGACTAGCGGGAGGGAATACGAGCAGTACTTC	CASSYPRTSGREYEQYF
.	TRBD1	12	TRBV28	TRBJ2-3	TGTGCCACCAGACAGGGGGGAGATACGCAGTATTTT	CATRQGGDTQYF
.	TRBD1	15	TRBV20-1	TRBJ2-1	TGCAGTGCCCAGACAGGGTTGAGGGCCTACAATGAGCAGTTCTTC	CSAQTGLRAYNEQFF
.	.	14	TRBV19	TRBJ1-1	TGTGCCAGTAGTGGGAGCTATAGTGGCACTGAAGCTTTCTTT	CASSGSYSGTEAFF
many	.	16	TRBV2	TRBJ2-7	TGTGCCAGCAGTGATAGAACAGGACGAGGCTTCGGCGAGCAGTACTTC	CASSDRTGRGFGEQYF
few	TRBD2	15	TRBV12-5	TRBJ2-3	TGTGCTAGTGGTTTCGGCGGGAGGGTAACAGATACGCAGTATTTT	CASGFGGRVTDTQYF
few	.	16	TRBV5-1	TRBJ2-1	TGCGCCAGCAGCCTCTGGGCGGAGAGCTCCTACAATGAGCAGTTCTTC	CASSLWAESSYNEQFF
once	TRBD2	15	TRBV3-1	TRBJ2-1	TGTGCCAGCAGCCAGACTAGCGGGAGGAGGGTTGGGCAGTTCTTC	CASSQTSGRRVGQFF
many	.	16	TRBV12-3/TRBV12-4	TRBJ1-3	TGTGCCAGCAGTCCTTCCGACCGGGACTCTGGAAACACCATATATTTT	CASSPSDRDSGNTIYF
.	.	15	TRBV10-1	TRBJ1-1	TGCGCCAGCAGTGAGTCGGGACGATTCGACACTGAAGCTTTCTTT	CASSESGRFDTEAFF
many	.	15	TRBV12-3/TRBV12-4	TRBJ2-1	TGTGCCAGCAGTGCCGGGGCTAGCAGGGAAGACGAGCAGTTCTTC	CASSAGASREDEQFF
.	TRBD2	19	TRBV7-9	TRBJ2-7	TGTGCCAGCAGCCCCCGACTAGCGGGAGGTTCCTTTAGGTCCTACGAGCAGTACTTC	CASSPRLAGGSFRSYEQYF
.	.	15	TRBV6-1	TRBJ1-2	TGTGCCAGCAGTGAAATCATTCAAGCTAACTATGGCTACACCTTC	CASSEIIQANYGYTF